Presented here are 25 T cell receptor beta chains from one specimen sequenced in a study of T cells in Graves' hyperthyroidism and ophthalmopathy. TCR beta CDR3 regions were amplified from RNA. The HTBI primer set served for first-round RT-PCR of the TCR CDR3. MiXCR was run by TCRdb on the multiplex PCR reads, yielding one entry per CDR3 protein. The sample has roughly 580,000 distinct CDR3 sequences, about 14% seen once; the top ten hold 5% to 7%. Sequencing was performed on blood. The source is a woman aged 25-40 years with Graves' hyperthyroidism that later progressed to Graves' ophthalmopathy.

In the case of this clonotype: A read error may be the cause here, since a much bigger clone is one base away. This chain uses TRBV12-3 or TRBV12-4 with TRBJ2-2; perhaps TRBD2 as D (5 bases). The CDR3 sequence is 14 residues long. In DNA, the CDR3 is TGTGCCAGCAGTTTAAACCTGAACACCGGGGAGCCGTTTTTT. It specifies CASSLNLNTGEPFF.

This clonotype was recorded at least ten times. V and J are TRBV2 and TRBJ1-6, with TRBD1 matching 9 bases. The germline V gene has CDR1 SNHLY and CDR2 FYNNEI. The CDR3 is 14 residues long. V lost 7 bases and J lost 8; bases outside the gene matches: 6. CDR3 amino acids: CASKNRGQHSPLHF. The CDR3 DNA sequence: TGTGCCAGCAAGAACAGGGGGCAGCATTCACCCCTCCACTTT.

CDR3 nucleotide sequence: TGTGCCACCCGGAAGCGGGGACGAGAGACCCAGTACTTC. This codes for CATRKRGRETQYF. The chain couples TRBV15 to TRBJ2-5, with 7 bases aligning to TRBD2. The V gene end was trimmed by 8 bases and the J gene end by 4 bases; junction bases not matched to a gene: 7. CDR1 and CDR2 from the germline V gene are LNHNV and YYDKDF (reference sequence). The CDR3 is made up of 13 amino acids.

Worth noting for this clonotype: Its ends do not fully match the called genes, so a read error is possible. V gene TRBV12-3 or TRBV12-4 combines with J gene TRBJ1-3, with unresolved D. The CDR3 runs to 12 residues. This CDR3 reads CASSFEGSTIYF. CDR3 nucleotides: TGTGCCAGCAGTTTTGAAGGAAGCACCATATATTTT.

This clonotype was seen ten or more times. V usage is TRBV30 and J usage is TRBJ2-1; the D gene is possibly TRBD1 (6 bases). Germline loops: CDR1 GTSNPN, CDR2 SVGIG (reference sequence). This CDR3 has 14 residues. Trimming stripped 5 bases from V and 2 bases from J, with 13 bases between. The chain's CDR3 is CAWWDTSAYNEQFF. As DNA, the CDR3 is TGTGCCTGGTGGGACACTTCCGCCTACAATGAGCAGTTCTTC.

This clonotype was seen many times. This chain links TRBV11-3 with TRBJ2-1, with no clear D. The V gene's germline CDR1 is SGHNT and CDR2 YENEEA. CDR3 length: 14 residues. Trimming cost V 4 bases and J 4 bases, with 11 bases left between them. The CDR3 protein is CASSSSSGYNEQFF. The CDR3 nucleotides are TGTGCCAGCAGCTCCTCCTCCGGGTACAATGAGCAGTTCTTC.

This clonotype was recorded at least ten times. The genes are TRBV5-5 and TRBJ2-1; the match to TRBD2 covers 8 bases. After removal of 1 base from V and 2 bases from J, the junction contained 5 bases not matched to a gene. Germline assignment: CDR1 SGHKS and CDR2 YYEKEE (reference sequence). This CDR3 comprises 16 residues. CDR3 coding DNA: TGTGCCAGCAGCTTGTTTACTAGCGGCCCCTACAATGAGCAGTTCTTC. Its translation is CASSLFTSGPYNEQFF. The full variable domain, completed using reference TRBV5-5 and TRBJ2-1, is DAGVTQSPTHLIKTRGQQVTLRCSPISGHKSVSWYQQVLGQGPQFIFQYYEKEERGRGNFPDRFSARQFPNYSSELNVNALLLGDSALYLCASSLFTSGPYNEQFFGPGTRLTVL.

In nucleotides, the CDR3 is TGCAGTGCTATCCGCGGACAGGGGAGCCAAAACATTCAGTACTTC. Amino acids: CSAIRGQGSQNIQYF. The chain recombines TRBV20-1 with TRBJ2-4; 9 bases match TRBD1. Germline V gene sequence: CDR1 DFQATT, CDR2 SNEGSKA (reference sequence). The CDR3 covers 15 residues. V trimming: 4 bases; J trimming: 5 bases; junction bases outside the gene matches: 9.

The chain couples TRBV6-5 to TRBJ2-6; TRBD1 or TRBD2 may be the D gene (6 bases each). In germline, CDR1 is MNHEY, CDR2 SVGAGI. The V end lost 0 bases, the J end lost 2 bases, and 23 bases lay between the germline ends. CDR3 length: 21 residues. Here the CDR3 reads CASSYSIADWGAPPGANVLTF. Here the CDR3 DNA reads TGTGCCAGCAGTTACTCGATAGCAGACTGGGGGGCCCCGCCTGGGGCCAACGTCCTGACTTTC.

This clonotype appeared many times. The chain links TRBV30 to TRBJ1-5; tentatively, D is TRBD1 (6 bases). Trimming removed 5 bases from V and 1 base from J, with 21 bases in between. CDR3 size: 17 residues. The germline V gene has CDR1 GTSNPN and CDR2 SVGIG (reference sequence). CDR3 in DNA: TGTGCCTGGTCTACATGGTATGAGACAGGCAGCAATCAGCCCCAGCATTTT. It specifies CAWSTWYETGSNQPQHF. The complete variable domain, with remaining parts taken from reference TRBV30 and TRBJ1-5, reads SQTIHQWPATLVQPVGSPLSLECTVEGTSNPNLYWYRQAAGRGLQLLFYSVGIGQISSEVPQNLSASRPQDRQFILSSKKLLLSDSGFYLCAWSTWYETGSNQPQHFGDGTRLSIL.

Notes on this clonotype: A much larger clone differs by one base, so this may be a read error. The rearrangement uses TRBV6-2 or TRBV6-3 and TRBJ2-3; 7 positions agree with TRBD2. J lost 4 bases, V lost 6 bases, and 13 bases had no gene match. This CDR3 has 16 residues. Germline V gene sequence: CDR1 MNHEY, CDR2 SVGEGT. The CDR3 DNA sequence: TGTGCCAGCAGATTTGCGCTAGCGGATAGCGCAGATACGCAGTATTTT. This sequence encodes CASRFALADSADTQYF.

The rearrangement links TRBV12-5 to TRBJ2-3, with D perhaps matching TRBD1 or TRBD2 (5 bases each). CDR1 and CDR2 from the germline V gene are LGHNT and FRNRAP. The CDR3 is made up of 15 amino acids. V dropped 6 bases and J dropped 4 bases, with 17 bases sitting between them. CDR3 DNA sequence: TGTGCTAGTGGCCGGGACGGGGATTTCGCAGATACGCAGTATTTT. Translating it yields CASGRDGDFADTQYF.

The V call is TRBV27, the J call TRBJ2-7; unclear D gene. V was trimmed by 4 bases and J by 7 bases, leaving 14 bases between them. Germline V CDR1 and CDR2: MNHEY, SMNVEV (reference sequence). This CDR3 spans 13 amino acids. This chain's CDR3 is CASSSLVLWEQYF. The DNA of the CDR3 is TGTGCCAGCAGTTCCCTCGTGTTGTGGGAGCAGTACTTC.

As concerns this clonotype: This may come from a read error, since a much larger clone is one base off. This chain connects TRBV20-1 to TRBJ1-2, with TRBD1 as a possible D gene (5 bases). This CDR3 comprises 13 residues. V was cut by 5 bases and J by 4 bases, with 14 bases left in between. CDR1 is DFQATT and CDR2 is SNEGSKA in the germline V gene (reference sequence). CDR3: CSALGTEGYGYTF. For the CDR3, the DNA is TGCAGTGCTCTCGGGACGGAGGGCTATGGCTACACCTTC.

The CDR3 is CASEPRGGFTYNEQFF. The CDR3, as DNA: TGTGCCAGTGAACCTCGAGGTGGGTTTACGTACAATGAGCAGTTCTTC. This sequence joins TRBV19 and TRBJ2-1; D gene ambiguous. The CDR3 contains 16 residues. The germline V gene encodes CDR1 LNHDA and CDR2 SQIVND (reference sequence). V lost 8 bases and J lost 4, with 21 bases in between. Filled out from reference TRBV19 and TRBJ2-1, the complete variable domain reads DGGITQSPKYLFRKEGQNVTLSCEQNLNHDAMYWYRQDPGQGLRLIYYSQIVNDFQKGDIAEGYSVSREKKESFPLTVTSAQKNPTAFYLCASEPRGGFTYNEQFFGPGTRLTVL.

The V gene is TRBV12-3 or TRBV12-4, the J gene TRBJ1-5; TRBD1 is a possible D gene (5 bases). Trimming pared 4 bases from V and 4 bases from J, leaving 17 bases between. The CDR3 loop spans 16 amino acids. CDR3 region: CASSYFDGTLNQPQHF. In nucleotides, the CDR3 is TGTGCCAGCAGTTACTTCGACGGGACTCTTAATCAGCCCCAGCATTTT.

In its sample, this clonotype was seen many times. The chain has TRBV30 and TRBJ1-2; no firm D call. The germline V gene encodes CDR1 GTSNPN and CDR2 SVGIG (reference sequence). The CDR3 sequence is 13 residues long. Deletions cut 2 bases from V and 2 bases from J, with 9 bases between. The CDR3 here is CAWSRASNYGYTF. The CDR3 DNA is TGTGCCTGGAGTAGGGCCTCAAACTATGGCTACACCTTC.

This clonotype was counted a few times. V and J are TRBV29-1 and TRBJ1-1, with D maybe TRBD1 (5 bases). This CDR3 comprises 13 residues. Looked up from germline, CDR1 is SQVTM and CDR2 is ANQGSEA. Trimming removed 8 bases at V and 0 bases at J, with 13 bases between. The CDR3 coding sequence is TGCAGCCCCAAGGGGTTGATGAACACTGAAGCTTTCTTT. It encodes CSPKGLMNTEAFF.

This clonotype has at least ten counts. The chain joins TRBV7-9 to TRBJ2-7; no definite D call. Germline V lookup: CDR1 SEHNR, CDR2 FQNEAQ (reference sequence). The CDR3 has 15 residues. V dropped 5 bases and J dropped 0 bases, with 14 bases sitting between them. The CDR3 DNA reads TGTGCCAGCAGCCGGCCCGCAGATAGCTCCTACGAGCAGTACTTC. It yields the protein CASSRPADSSYEQYF.

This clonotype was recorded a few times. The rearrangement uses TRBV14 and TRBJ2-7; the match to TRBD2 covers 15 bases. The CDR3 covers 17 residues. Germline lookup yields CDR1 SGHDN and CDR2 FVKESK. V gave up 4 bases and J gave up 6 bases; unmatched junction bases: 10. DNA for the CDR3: TGTGCCAGCAGCCGCAGGACGCCGGGACTAGCGGGAGGCGAGCAGTACTTC. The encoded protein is CASSRRTPGLAGGEQYF.

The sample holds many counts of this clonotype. CDR3 in DNA: TGTGCCAGCAGCCACGACAGGGTCGAAGAGCAGTACTTC. Protein: CASSHDRVEEQYF. The chain couples TRBV7-8 to TRBJ2-7, with TRBD1 matching over 7 bases. V shed 5 bases and J 7 bases; nucleotides not matched to a gene: 8. Per the germline V gene, CDR1 is SGHVS and CDR2 is FQNEAQ. CDR3 length equals 13 residues.

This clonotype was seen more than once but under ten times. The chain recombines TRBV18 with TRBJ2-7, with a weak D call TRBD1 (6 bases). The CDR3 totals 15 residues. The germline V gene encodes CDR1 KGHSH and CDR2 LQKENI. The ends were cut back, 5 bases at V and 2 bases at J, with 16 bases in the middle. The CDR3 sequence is CASSGPGTPPYEQYF. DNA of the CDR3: TGTGCCAGCTCAGGCCCCGGGACACCCCCCTACGAGCAGTACTTC.

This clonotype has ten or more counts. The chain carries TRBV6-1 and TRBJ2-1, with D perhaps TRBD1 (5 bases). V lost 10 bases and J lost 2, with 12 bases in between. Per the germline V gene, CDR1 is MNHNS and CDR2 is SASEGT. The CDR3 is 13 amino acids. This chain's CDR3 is CATRQPAYNEQFF. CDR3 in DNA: TGTGCCACCCGACAGCCCGCCTACAATGAGCAGTTCTTC.

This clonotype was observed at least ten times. The CDR3 is CASSLSPSGVSYNEQFF. CDR3 nucleotides: TGTGCCAGCAGCTTATCCCCGTCGGGAGTTTCCTACAATGAGCAGTTCTTC. V is TRBV11-2 and J is TRBJ2-1; TRBD2 is a possible D gene (6 bases). Trimming took off 2 bases at V and 1 base at J, with 15 bases between the two ends. Germline lookup yields CDR1 SGHAT and CDR2 FQNNGV. The CDR3 loop spans 17 amino acids.

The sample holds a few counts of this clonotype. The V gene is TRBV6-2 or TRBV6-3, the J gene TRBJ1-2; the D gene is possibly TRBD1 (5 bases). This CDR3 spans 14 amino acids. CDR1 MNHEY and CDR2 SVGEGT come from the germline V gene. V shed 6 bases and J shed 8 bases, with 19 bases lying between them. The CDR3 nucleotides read TGTGCCAGCAGCCCCGGTTCAAGAGGGGAAGGCTACACCTTC. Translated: CASSPGSRGEGYTF.